This TCR beta chain was recorded in a study of human T cells and chemical hapten exposure. Time point described: patch test 2, 6 weeks after DPC sensitization. Treatment described: therapeutic diphenylcyclopropenone sensitization with weekly scalp DPC. TCRdb processed the RACE reads anew with MiXCR; each CDR3 protein has one entry. The table includes around 67,000 distinct CDR3 sequences, approximately 9% detected once. This clonotype was detected ten times or more. The germline V gene encodes CDR1 MNHEY and CDR2 SVGAGI. The CDR3 is 15 residues long. Trimming pared 0 bases from V and 4 bases from J, leaving 9 bases between.

The chain recombines TRBV6-5 with TRBJ2-2; a possible D gene is TRBD2 (5 bases). The sequenced sample was whole blood, obtained in connection with sensitization to the hapten diphenylcyclopropenone (DPC). This sequence was found in a woman between 45 and 60 years old with alopecia areata. Some clones in this sample may be carry-over from other donors' samples. The CDR3 nucleotides read TGTGCCAGCAGTTACTCGACTACCGTCACCGGGGAGCTGTTTTTT. Amino acid sequence: CASSYSTTVTGELFF.